These 10 T cell receptor beta chains were sequenced from one sample in a study of T cells after yellow fever vaccination. TCRdb called the 5' RACE reads again in MiXCR, with one record for every CDR3 protein. The table shows hundreds of thousands of distinct CDR3 sequences, with roughly 13% occurring only once. The source material was PBMCs, sampled on the day of the yellow fever booster vaccination. These receptors originate from a man in his thirties or forties who received the YFV17D yellow fever vaccine.

The table lists this clonotype with a few counts. V usage is TRBV7-2 and J usage is TRBJ2-2; 7 nucleotides align to TRBD1. CDR1 is SGHTA and CDR2 is FQGNSA in the germline V gene. Unmatched junction bases numbered 3, after V lost 6 bases and J lost 8 bases. The CDR3 loop spans 12 amino acids. CDR3 sequence: CASRQGWGELFF. CDR3 nucleotides: TGTGCCAGCAGACAGGGGTGGGGGGAGCTGTTTTTT.

This clonotype was seen a few times. The genes are TRBV6-5 and TRBJ1-4; D may be TRBD1 (5 bases). The germline CDR1 and CDR2 sequences are MNHEY and SVGAGI. The CDR3 covers 14 residues. V was pared by 3 bases and J by 5 bases, with 10 bases between. Here the CDR3 reads CASSYGRDNEKLFF. The CDR3, as DNA: TGTGCCAGCAGTTATGGCCGGGACAATGAAAAACTGTTTTTT.

V and J are TRBV3-1 and TRBJ2-1, with 12 positions matching TRBD2. Germline trimming cut 1 base from V and 9 bases from J; bases unmatched to any gene: 4. Germline V CDR1 and CDR2: LGHDT, YNNKEL (reference sequence). The CDR3 runs 15 residues. The CDR3 DNA follows: TGTGCCAGCAGCCAAGGACTAGCGGGAGAAGCTGAGCAGTTCTTC. Translation gives CASSQGLAGEAEQFF.

This sequence joins TRBV12-3 or TRBV12-4 and TRBJ2-7; weak D call: TRBD1 (6 bases). The CDR3 is 16 amino acids. V dropped 4 bases and J dropped 2 bases, with 18 bases sitting between them. For the CDR3, the DNA is TGTGCCAGCAGTTCTCCTGGACAGATCCTTACCTACGAGCAGTACTTC. Encoded protein: CASSSPGQILTYEQYF.

The genes are TRBV7-2 and TRBJ2-7; TRBD1 agrees at 11 bases. Unmatched junction bases numbered 12, after V lost 4 bases and J lost 4 bases. CDR1 is SGHTA, CDR2 FQGNSA, per germline. CDR3 length: 17 amino acids. The CDR3 bases are TGTGCCAGCAGCTACACCACCAAGGGACAGGGGGGGTACGAGCAGTACTTC. Its protein product is CASSYTTKGQGGYEQYF.

V gene TRBV29-1 combines with J gene TRBJ2-7; no clear D gene. Trimming stripped 5 bases from V and 2 bases from J, with 10 bases between. The germline CDR1 and CDR2 sequences are SQVTM and ANQGSEA. This CDR3 is 12 amino acids long. CDR3 sequence reads: CSVLDHTYEQYF. In DNA, the CDR3 is TGCAGCGTTCTCGATCACACCTACGAGCAGTACTTC.

This clonotype has at least ten counts. V and J are TRBV7-6 and TRBJ1-5; D ambiguous. CDR3 length: 12 residues. The V gene lost 5 bases and the J gene lost 4 bases, with 6 bases spanning the gap. The germline gives CDR1 SGHVS, CDR2 FNYEAQ. The CDR3 here is CASSGPNQPQHF. As DNA, the CDR3 is TGTGCCAGCAGCGGCCCTAATCAGCCCCAGCATTTT.

J is TRBJ1-4 and V is TRBV7-2, with D possibly matching TRBD1 (5 bases). V was cut by 4 bases and J by 7 bases, with 16 bases left in between. CDR3 size: 15 residues. The germline V gene encodes CDR1 SGHTA and CDR2 FQGNSA. The chain's CDR3 is CASSSVGGFGEKLFF. The CDR3 DNA follows: TGTGCCAGCAGCTCTGTTGGGGGGTTCGGTGAAAAACTGTTTTTT.

This clonotype has only a few counts. The chain couples TRBV9 to TRBJ2-1; 7 nucleotides align to TRBD2. CDR3 size: 16 residues. V lost 0 bases to trimming and J lost 1 base; unmatched junction nucleotides: 4. The germline gives CDR1 SGDLS, CDR2 YYNGEE. The DNA for the CDR3 is TGTGCCAGCAGCGTAGGTCTAGCGGCTTCCTACAATGAGCAGTTCTTC. Amino acids: CASSVGLAASYNEQFF.

This chain connects TRBV20-1 to TRBJ2-5, with TRBD1 matching over 9 bases. The CDR3 length is 15 residues. V was pared by 6 bases and J by 4 bases, with 12 bases of the junction left unmatched. The V gene's germline CDR1 is DFQATT and CDR2 SNEGSKA (reference sequence). The CDR3 nucleotides read TGCAGTGCAATACCGGGACAGGGACAACGAGAGACCCAGTACTTC. Its protein is CSAIPGQGQRETQYF.